The entry below describes one T cell receptor (beta chain). In the study's own analysis: Estimates of nucleated cell counts were drawn from the amplification of reference gene primers. The table came from immunoSEQ multiplex PCR; TCRdb's copy has only in-frame clones and leaves some out. That table is the source of V, J and clone size, and D and trimming were worked out from the DNA. The top ten hold about 3.3% of the sample, which has 200,000 to 300,000 clones, about 86% seen once. Cohort placement rested on clinical history that participants reported themselves. This sample stems from a study of blood T cell repertoires in COVID-19. Source material: PBMCs or T cells enriched from blood (not recorded which). The receptor comes from a woman aged 35 to 49 with acute COVID-19.

CDR3 DNA: TGTGCCAGCAGTTTAACTGGTGCGGGCACTGAAGCTTTCTTT. It is translated as CASSLTGAGTEAFF. The V call is TRBV27, the J call TRBJ1-1; D remains unclear. The CDR3 length is 14 residues. Looked up from germline, CDR1 is MNHEY and CDR2 is SMNVEV (reference sequence). The ends were cut back, 2 bases at V and 4 bases at J, with 11 bases in the middle.